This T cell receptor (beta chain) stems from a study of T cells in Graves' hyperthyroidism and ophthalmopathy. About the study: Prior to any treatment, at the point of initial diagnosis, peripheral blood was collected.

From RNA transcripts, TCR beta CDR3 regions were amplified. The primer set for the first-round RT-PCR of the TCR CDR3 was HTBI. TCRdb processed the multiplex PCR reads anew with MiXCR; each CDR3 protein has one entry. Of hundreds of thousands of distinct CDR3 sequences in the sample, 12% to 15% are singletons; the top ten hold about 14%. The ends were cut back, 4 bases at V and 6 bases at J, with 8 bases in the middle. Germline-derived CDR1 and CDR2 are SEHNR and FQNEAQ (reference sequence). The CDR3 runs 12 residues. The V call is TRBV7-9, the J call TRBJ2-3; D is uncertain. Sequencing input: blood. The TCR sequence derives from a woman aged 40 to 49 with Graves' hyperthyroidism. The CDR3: CASSYLKDTQYF. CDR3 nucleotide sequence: TGTGCCAGCAGCTATTTGAAGGATACGCAGTATTTT.